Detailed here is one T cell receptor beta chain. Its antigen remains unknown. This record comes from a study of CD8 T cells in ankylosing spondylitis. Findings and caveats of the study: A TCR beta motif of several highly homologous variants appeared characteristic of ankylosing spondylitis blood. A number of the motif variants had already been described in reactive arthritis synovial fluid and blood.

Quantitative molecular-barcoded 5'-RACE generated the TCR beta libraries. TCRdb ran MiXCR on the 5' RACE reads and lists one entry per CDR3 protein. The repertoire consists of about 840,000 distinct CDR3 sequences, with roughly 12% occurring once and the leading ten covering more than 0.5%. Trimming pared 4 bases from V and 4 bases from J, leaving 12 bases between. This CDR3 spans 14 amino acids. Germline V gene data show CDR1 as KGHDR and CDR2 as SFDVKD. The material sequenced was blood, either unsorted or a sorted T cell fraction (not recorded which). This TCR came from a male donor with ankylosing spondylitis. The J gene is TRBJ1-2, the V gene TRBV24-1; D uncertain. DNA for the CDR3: TGTGCCACCAGTGACCGACTTGTAGGCTATGGCTACACCTTC. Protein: CATSDRLVGYGYTF.